This T cell receptor (beta chain) was captured by sequencing in a study of neurological immune-mediated disorders (dated by TCRdb to about 2019). With regard to the full study: Among the 34 multiple sclerosis patients, relapsing-remitting MS was present in about 31 and secondary progressive MS was present in 3. The roughly 99 TCR-beta libraries covered PBMC samples along with longitudinal samples, technical triplicates, and paired sorted CD4+ and CD8+ T-cell subsets. Of the 70 or so subjects in the cohort, some 15 were HAM/TSP patients, some 34 were multiple sclerosis patients, and 20 were healthy controls. Using UMI-based sequencing, the study compared peripheral blood TCR-beta repertoires from patients with HTLV-I-associated myelopathy (HAM/TSP), patients with multiple sclerosis, and healthy controls. Overall study outcomes, separate from this receptor: TCR clonal expansion was highest in HAM/TSP patients and lowest in MS patients, with MS patients falling below even healthy controls. Expanded clones from different subjects shared no identical CDR3 amino acid sequences, which suggests that TCR-beta repertoires were private in all groups. The MS cluster showed no association with clinical or MRI features, and the authors stated that larger cohorts are needed. Phylogenetic analysis grouped repertoires from 18 of 34 MS patients into a cluster of related CDR3 sequences, suggesting a possible repertoire-level signature.

At least ten counts were recorded for this clonotype. The antigen it recognizes is unknown. No much larger clone exists at a distance of one base, and base qualities are not known. Libraries from unsorted PBMCs were made from 2 million PBMCs kept in RNAlater at -80 degrees C until RNA extraction. Multiple sclerosis patients were enrolled in a US clinical protocol under which disease progression was evaluated by magnetic resonance imaging. Peripheral blood was subjected to Ficoll-Hypaque density gradient centrifugation to isolate PBMCs, which were then cryopreserved in liquid nitrogen. At the junction V is shortened by 1 base and J by 5 bases, with 10 bases in between. Counted from cysteine to phenylalanine, this CDR3 has 14 amino acids. Here the CDR3 DNA is all that survives: 42 bases in frame from base 1. Taken from the germline V gene, the CDR1 and CDR2 loops are SGHRS and YFSETQ. cDNA was synthesized by template-switch 5'RACE using a primer carrying a 10-nucleotide random unique molecular identifier by which each TCR transcript was tagged. Each sequencing run produced over 160 million TCR-beta sequences covering 15-18 subjects. Total RNA was extracted with the RNeasy kit. The KAPA Real-time Library Amplification kit was used to amplify TCR-beta VDJ regions with primers targeting the TCR constant region and the 5'RACE anchor. Sample indexes and Illumina adaptors were added in a first PCR, and a second PCR then increased library yield. The roughly 650 bp TCR product was size-selected on a 2% E-gel SizeSelection system after Ampure bead purification. Before pooling, libraries had their quality checked on a Bioanalyzer, their concentration measured with Qubit, and their quantity determined with the Kapa Library Quantification kit. An Illumina HiSeq 2500 was used to sequence the libraries paired-end at 2 x 150 bp. To increase sequence diversity, 25-30% phiX was spiked into each library pool. In the source study's methods: Quality-filtered reads were processed with the UMI-based MiGEC pipeline, which removed over 90% of raw TCR sequences during error correction. IMGT germline references were used for aligning VDJ genes, and each clonotype was defined as a unique CDR3 amino acid sequence together with its V-J genes. Clonal expansion, Shannon diversity, and CDR3 relatedness (CalcPairwiseDistances, ClusterSamples) were evaluated with VDJtools, and phylogenetic trees were built with CLCbio workbench. Using coefficient-of-variation modelling across technical triplicates, the study counted a clone as expanded if it had at least 8 unique UMIs. Starting from the raw public reads, TCRdb applied fastp trimming at Q25, assembled clones with MiXCR and retained in-frame beta chains. Each entry merges the rows of one CDR3 protein and shows their most common DNA and genes. The V and J calls follow TCRdb's processing rather than the paper's. The sample table contains 50,000 to 80,000 distinct CDR3 sequences; only one count was recorded for around 3.3% of them. Under 4.5% of the sample lies in the top ten.

The receptor chain draws on TRBV5-1 and TRBJ1-5; there is no confident call for the D gene. The receptor was isolated from a man between 35 and 55 years old with multiple sclerosis. Specimen: PBMCs. The nucleotide sequence reads as follows: TGCGCCAGCAGCTTGTCGGATATGGATCAGCCCCAGCATTTT. Translated, it gives CASSLSDMDQPQHF.